The T cell receptor (beta chain) under discussion was sequenced for a study of early T cells in non-severe SARS-CoV-2 infection. The wider study: Chains from this unsorted whole-blood bulk RNA could not be paired.

This CDR3 region has 14 residues. V gave up 1 base and J gave up 8 bases; unmatched junction bases: 10. The V gene's germline CDR1 is SQVTM and CDR2 ANQGSEA. Individual cDNA molecules each received unique molecular identifiers attached to them. TCRdb independently ran MiXCR on the 5' RACE reads; one entry per CDR3 protein. The sample shows approximately 120,000 distinct CDR3 sequences, under 15% of them seen only once. The receptor's source is an adult who was a healthcare worker with PCR-confirmed SARS-CoV-2 infection or an uninfected control (not recorded which). The V gene is TRBV29-1, the J gene TRBJ1-2; 7 bases agree with TRBD1. Sequences were obtained from whole blood. Written as DNA, the CDR3 is TGCAGCGTTGAAGGGTTTGAGGGGGCGCGAGGCTACACCTTC. It encodes CSVEGFEGARGYTF.